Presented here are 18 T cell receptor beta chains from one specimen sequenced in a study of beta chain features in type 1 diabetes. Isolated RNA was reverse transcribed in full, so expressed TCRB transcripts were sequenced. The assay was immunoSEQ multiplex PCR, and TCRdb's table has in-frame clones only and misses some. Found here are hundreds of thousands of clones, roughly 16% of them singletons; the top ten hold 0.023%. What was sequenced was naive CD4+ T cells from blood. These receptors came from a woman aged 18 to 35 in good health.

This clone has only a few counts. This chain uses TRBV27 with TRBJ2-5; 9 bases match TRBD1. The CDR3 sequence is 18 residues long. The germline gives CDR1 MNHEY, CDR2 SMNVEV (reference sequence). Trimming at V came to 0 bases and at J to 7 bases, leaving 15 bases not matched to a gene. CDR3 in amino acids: CASSLSSQGAPGRVTQYF. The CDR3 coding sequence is TGTGCCAGCAGTTTATCCTCACAGGGGGCCCCGGGGAGGGTGACCCAGTACTTC.

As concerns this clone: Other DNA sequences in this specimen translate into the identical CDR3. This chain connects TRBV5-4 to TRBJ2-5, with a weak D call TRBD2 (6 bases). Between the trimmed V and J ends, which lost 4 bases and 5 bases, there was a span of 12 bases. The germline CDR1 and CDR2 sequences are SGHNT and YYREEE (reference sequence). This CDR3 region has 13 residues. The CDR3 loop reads CASSPAGGETQYF. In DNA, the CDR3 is TGTGCCAGCAGCCCGGCAGGAGGGGAGACCCAGTACTTC.

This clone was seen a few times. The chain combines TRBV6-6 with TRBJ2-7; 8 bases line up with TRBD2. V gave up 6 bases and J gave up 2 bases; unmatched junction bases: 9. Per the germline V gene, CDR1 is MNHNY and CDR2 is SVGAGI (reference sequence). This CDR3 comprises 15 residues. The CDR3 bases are TGTGCCAGCAGCCAACTCACTAGCGGTACCTACGAGCAGTACTTC. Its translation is CASSQLTSGTYEQYF.

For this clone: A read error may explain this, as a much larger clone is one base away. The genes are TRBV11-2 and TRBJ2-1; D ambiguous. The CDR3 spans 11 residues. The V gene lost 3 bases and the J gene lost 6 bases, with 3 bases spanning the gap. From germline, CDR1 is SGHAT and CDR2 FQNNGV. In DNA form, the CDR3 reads TGTGCCAGCAGCTTCGGCAATGAGCAGTTCTTC. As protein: CASSFGNEQFF.

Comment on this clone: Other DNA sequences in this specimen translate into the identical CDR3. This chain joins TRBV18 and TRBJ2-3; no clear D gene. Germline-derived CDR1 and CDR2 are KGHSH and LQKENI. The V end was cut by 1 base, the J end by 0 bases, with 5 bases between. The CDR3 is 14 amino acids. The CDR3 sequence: CASSPLASTDTQYF. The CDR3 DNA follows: TGTGCCAGCTCACCACTTGCGAGCACAGATACGCAGTATTTT.

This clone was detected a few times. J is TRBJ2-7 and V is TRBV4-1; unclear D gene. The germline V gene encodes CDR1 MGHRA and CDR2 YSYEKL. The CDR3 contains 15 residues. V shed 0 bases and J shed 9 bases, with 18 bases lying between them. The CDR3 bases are TGCGCCAGCAGCCAAGATTTCAACCCCTTACTAAGGCAGTACTTC. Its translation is CASSQDFNPLLRQYF.

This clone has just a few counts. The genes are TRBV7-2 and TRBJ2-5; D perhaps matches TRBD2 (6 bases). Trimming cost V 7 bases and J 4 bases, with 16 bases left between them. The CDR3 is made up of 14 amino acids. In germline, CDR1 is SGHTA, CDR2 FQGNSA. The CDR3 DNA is TGTGCCAGCACACCGCGGCGGGACCCAGAGACCCAGTACTTC. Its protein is CASTPRRDPETQYF.

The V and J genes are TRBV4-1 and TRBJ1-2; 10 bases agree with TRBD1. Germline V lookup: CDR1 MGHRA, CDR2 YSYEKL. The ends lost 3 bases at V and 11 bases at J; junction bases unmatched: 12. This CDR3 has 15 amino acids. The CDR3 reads CASSQEPGQGRSYTF. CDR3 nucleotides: TGCGCCAGCAGCCAGGAACCGGGACAGGGGAGATCTTACACCTTC.

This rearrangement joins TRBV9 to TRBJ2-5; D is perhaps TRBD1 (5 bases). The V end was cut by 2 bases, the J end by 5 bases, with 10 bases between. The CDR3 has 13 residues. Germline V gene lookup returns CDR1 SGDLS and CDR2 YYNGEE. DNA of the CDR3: TGTGCCAGCAGCGTCGCAGGGATGGAGACCCAGTACTTC. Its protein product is CASSVAGMETQYF.

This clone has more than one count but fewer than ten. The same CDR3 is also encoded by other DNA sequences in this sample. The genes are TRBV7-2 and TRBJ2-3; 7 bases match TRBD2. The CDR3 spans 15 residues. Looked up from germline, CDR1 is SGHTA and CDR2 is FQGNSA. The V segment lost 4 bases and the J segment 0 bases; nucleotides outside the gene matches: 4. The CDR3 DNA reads TGTGCCAGCAGCTCTAGCGGACCTAGCACAGATACGCAGTATTTT. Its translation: CASSSSGPSTDTQYF.

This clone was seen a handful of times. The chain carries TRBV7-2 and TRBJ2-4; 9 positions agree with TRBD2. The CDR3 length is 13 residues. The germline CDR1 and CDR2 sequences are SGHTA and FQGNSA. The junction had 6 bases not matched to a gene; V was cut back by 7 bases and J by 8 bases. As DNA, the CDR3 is TGTGCCAGCACCTCGGGGACTAGCCACATTCAGTACTTC. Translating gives CASTSGTSHIQYF.

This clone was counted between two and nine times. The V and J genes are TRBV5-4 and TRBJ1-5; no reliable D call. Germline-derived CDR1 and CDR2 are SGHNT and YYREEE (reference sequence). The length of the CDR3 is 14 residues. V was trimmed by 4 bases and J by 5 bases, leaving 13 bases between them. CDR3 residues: CASSPNVGDQPQHF. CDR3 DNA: TGTGCCAGCAGCCCGAATGTGGGTGATCAGCCCCAGCATTTT. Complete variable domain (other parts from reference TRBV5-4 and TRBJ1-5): ETGVTQSPTHLIKTRGQQVTLRCSSQSGHNTVSWYQQALGQGPQFIFQYYREEENGRGNFPPRFSGLQFPNYSSELNVNALELDDSALYLCASSPNVGDQPQHFGDGTRLSIL.

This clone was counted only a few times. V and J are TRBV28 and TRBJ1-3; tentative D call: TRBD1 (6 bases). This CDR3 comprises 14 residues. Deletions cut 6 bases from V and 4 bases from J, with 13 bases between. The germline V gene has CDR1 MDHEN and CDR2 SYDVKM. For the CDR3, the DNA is TGTGCCAGCAGACCGGGGACAACCGGAAACACCATATATTTT. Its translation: CASRPGTTGNTIYF.

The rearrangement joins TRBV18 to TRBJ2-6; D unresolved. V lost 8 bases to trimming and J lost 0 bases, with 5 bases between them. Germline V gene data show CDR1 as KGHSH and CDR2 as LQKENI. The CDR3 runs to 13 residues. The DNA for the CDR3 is TGTGCCAGCGCTTCCTCTGGGGCCAACGTCCTGACTTTC. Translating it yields CASASSGANVLTF.

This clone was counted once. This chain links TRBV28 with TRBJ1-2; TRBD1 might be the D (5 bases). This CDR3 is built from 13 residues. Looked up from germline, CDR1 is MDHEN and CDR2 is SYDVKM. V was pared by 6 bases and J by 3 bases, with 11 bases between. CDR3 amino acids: CASSFGTHYGYTF. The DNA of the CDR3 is TGTGCCAGCAGCTTCGGGACGCACTATGGCTACACCTTC.

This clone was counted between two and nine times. In DNA, the CDR3 is TGTGCCAGCAGTTTATCCCAGACAACGTACACAGATACGCAGTATTTT. It is translated as CASSLSQTTYTDTQYF. The J gene is TRBJ2-3, the V gene TRBV27; unclear D gene. Germline V gene lookup returns CDR1 MNHEY and CDR2 SMNVEV (reference sequence). Trimming shortened V by 0 bases and J by 2 bases, and 12 bases separated the two germline ends. The CDR3 has 16 residues.

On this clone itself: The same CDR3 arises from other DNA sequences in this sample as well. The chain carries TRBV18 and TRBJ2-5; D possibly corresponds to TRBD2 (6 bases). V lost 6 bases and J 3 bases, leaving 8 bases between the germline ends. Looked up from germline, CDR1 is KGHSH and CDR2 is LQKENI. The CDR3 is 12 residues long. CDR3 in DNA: TGTGCCAGCTCCTCGGGGGAAGAGACCCAGTACTTC. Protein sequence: CASSSGEETQYF.

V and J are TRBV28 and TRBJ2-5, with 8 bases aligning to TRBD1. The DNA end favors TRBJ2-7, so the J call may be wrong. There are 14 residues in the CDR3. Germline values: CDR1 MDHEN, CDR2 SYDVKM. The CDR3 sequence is CASRTGVTLYEQYF. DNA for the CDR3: TGTGCCAGCAGGACAGGGGTTACTCTCTACGAGCAGTACTTC.